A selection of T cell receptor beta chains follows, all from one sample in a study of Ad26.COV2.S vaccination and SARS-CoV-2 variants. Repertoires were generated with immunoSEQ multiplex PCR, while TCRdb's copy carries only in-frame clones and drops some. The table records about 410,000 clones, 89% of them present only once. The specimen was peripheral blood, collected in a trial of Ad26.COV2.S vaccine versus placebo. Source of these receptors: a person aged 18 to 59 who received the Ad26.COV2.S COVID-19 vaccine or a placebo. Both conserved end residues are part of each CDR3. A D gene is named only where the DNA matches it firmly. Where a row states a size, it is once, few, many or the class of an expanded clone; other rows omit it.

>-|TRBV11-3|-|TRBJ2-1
CASSLDPSTGFFYNEQFF
TGTGCCAGCAGCTTAGATCCTTCGACAGGTTTCTTTTACAATGAGCAGTTCTTC
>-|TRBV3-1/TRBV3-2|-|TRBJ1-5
CASSQERGRMSGNQPQHF
TGTGCCAGCAGCCAAGAGAGGGGTAGGATGAGTGGCAATCAGCCCCAGCATTTT
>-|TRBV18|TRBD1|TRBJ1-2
CASSPSGRGNGYTF
TGTGCCAGCTCACCATCCGGCAGGGGGAATGGCTACACCTTC
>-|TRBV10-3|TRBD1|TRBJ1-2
CAIVGQRASGYTF
TGTGCCATCGTGGGACAGCGGGCAAGTGGCTACACCTTC
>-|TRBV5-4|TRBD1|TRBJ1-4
CASSSTGLKLFF
TGTGCCAGCAGCTCGACAGGGCTGAAACTGTTTTTT
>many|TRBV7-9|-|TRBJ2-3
CASHGGFADTQYF
TGTGCCTCACACGGCGGTTTCGCGGATACGCAGTATTTT
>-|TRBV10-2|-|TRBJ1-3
CASSATRSGNTIYF
TGCGCCAGCAGTGCGACGAGGTCTGGAAACACCATATATTTT
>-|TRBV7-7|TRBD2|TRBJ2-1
CALPRGLAGVVEQFF
TGTGCCCTCCCCCGGGGACTAGCGGGAGTTGTAGAGCAGTTCTTC
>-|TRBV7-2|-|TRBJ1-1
CASSLGRTLNTEAFF
TGTGCCAGCAGCTTAGGGCGGACCCTGAACACTGAAGCTTTCTTT
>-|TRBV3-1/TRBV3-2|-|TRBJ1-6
CASSQAGNSPLHF
TGTGCCAGCAGCCAAGCGGGGAATTCACCCCTCCACTTT
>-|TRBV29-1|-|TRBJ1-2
CSAERGVNGYTF
TGCAGCGCCGAGCGTGGGGTCAATGGCTACACCTTC
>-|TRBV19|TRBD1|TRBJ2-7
CASSTTGGGYEQYF
TGTGCCAGTAGTACAACAGGGGGCGGTTACGAGCAGTACTTC
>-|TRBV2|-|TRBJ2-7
CASSETQPSYEQYF
TGTGCCAGCAGTGAAACCCAGCCCTCCTACGAGCAGTACTTC
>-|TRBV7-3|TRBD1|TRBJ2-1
CASSLPGQGYNEQFF
TGTGCCAGCAGCCTTCCGGGACAGGGGTACAATGAGCAGTTCTTC
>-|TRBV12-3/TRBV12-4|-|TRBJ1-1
CASSLGMNTEAFF
TGTGCCAGCAGTTTGGGGATGAACACTGAAGCTTTCTTT
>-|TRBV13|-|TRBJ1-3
CASSSGRVPGNTIYF
TGTGCCAGCAGCTCCGGGAGGGTCCCAGGAAACACCATATATTTT
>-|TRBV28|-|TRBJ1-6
CASSFNSGTDNSPLHF
TGTGCCAGCAGTTTTAACTCCGGGACCGATAATTCACCCCTCCACTTT
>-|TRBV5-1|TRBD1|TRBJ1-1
CASSTYTGVNTEAFF
TGCGCCAGCAGCACATACACAGGGGTGAACACTGAAGCTTTCTTT
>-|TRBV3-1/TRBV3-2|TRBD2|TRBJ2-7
CASSQEGGLGPYEQYF
TGTGCCAGCAGCCAAGAGGGCGGACTAGGACCCTACGAGCAGTACTTC
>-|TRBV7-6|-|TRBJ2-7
CASSLDGRGVYEQYF
TGTGCCAGCAGCTTAGATGGCAGGGGGGTCTACGAGCAGTACTTC
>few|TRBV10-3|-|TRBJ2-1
CATKNPSDNEQFF
TGTGCCACCAAGAACCCTAGCGACAATGAGCAGTTCTTC
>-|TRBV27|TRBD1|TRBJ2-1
CASSFQGASNEQFF
TGTGCCAGCAGTTTCCAGGGGGCAAGTAATGAGCAGTTCTTC
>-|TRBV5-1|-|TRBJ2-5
CASSLAGMGETQYF
TGCGCCAGCAGCTTGGCGGGAATGGGGGAGACCCAGTACTTC
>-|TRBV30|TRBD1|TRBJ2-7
CAWIRQGTSGEQYF
TGTGCCTGGATCCGACAGGGGACTTCGGGCGAGCAGTACTTC
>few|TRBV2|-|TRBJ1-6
CASISGVQWDSPLHF
TGTGCCAGCATCAGTGGGGTACAGTGGGATTCACCCCTCCACTTT
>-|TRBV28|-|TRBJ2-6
CASSTGYGANVLTF
TGTGCCAGCAGTACAGGTTATGGGGCCAACGTCCTGACTTTC
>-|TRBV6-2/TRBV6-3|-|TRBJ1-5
CASSYPRGSYSNQPQHF
TGTGCCAGCAGTTACCCCCGGGGCAGCTATAGCAATCAGCCCCAGCATTTT
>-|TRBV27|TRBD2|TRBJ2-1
CASSPTSPGGVNEQFF
TGTGCCAGCAGTCCGACTAGCCCTGGGGGAGTCAATGAGCAGTTCTTC
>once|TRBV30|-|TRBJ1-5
CAWNRVNQPQHF
TGTGCCTGGAACAGGGTCAATCAGCCCCAGCATTTT
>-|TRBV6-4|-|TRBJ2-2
CASSEAGRTGELFF
TGTGCCAGCAGTGAGGCCGGGCGTACCGGGGAGCTGTTTTTT
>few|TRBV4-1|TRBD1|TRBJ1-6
CASSQTGGDRNDLHF
TGCGCCAGCAGCCAAACAGGGGGGGATCGGAATGACCTCCACTTT
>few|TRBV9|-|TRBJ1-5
CASSVGYNQPQHF
TGTGCCAGCAGCGTAGGGTACAATCAGCCCCAGCATTTT
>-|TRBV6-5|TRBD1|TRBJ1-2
CASSSRGGRGYTF
TGTGCCAGCAGTTCCAGGGGGGGGAGGGGCTACACCTTC
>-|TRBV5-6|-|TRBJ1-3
CASSFQAGPSGTIYF
TGTGCCAGCAGCTTCCAGGCAGGGCCTAGCGGCACCATATATTTT
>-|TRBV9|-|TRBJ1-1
CASSVEGDSRRTEAFF
TGTGCCAGCAGCGTAGAAGGCGACAGCCGGCGAACTGAAGCTTTCTTT
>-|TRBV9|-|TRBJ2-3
CASSADSWVDTQYF
TGTGCCAGCAGCGCGGACTCCTGGGTGGATACGCAGTATTTT
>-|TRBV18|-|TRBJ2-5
CASSPRTGTEGETQYF
TGTGCCAGCTCACCTAGGACCGGGACCGAGGGGGAGACCCAGTACTTC
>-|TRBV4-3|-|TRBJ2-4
CASSHGQGKNIQYF
TGCGCCAGCAGCCACGGGCAGGGCAAAAACATTCAGTACTTC
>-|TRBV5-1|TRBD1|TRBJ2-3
CASSQTGQDTQYF
TGCGCCAGCAGCCAGACAGGGCAAGATACGCAGTATTTT
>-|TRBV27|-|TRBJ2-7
CASKFGGRGYEQYF
TGTGCCAGCAAATTCGGGGGGCGCGGTTACGAGCAGTACTTC
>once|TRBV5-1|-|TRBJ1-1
CASSPDGGGPFAEAFF
TGCGCCAGCAGCCCCGATGGGGGAGGGCCCTTCGCTGAAGCTTTCTTT
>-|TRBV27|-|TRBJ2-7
CASSSNRDLEQYF
TGTGCCAGCAGTTCCAATCGTGACCTCGAGCAGTACTTC
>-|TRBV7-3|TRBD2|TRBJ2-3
CASRASGSASDTQYF
TGTGCCAGCAGGGCGAGCGGGAGCGCGTCAGATACGCAGTATTTT
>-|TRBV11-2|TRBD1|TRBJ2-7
CASSHKTGTGSYEQYF
TGTGCCAGCAGCCACAAGACTGGGACAGGTTCCTACGAGCAGTACTTC
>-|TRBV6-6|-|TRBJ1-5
CASSDRDQPQHF
TGTGCCAGCAGTGACCGGGATCAGCCCCAGCATTTT
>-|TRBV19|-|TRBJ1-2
CASSTGPRDGYTF
TGTGCCAGTAGTACGGGCCCAAGGGACGGCTACACCTTC
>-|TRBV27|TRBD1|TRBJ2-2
CASSLYRQGVGTGELFF
TGTGCCAGCAGTTTATACAGGCAGGGGGTCGGGACCGGGGAGCTGTTTTTT
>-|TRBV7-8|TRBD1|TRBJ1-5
CASSPDRGINQPQHF
TGTGCCAGCAGTCCTGACAGGGGGATCAATCAGCCCCAGCATTTT